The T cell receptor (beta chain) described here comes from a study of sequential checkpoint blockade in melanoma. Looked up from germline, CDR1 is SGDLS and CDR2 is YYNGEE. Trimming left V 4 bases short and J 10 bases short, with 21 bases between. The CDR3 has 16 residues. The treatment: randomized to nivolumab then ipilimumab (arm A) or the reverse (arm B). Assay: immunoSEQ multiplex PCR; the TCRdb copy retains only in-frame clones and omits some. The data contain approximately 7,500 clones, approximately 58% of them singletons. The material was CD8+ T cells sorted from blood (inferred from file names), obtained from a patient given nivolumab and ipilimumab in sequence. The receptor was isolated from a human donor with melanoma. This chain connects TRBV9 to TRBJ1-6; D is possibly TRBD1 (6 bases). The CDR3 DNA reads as TGTGCCAGCAGCCCGTCCCGGGACATTTTTCGCTCACCCCTCCACTTT. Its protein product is CASSPSRDIFRSPLHF. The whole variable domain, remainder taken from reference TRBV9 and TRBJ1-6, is DSGVTQTPKHLITATGQRVTLRCSPRSGDLSVYWYQQSLDQGLQFLIQYYNGEERAKGNILERFSAQQFPDLHSELNLSSLELGDSALYFCASSPSRDIFRSPLHFGNGTRLTVT.